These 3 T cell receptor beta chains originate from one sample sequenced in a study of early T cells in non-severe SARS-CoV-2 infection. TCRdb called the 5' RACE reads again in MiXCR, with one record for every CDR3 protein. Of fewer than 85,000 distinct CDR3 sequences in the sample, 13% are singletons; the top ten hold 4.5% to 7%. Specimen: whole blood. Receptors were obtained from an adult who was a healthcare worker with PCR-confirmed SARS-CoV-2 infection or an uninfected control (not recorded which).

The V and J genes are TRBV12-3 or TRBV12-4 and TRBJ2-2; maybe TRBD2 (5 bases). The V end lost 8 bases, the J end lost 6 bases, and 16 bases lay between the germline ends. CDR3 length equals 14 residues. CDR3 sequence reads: CASAREGWPGELFF. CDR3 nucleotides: TGTGCCAGCGCCCGAGAGGGTTGGCCCGGGGAGCTGTTTTTT.

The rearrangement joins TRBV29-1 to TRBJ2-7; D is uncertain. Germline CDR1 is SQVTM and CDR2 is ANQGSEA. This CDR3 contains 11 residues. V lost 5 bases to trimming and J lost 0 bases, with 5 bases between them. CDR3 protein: CSVYYSYEQYF. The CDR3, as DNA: TGCAGCGTTTACTACTCCTACGAGCAGTACTTC.

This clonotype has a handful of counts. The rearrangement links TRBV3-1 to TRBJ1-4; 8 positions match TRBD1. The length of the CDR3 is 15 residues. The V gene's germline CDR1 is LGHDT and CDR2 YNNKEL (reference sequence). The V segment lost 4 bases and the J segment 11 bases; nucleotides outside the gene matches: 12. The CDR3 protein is CASSPVGTGEAKLFF. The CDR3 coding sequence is TGTGCCAGCAGCCCAGTGGGGACAGGCGAGGCCAAACTGTTTTTT.